This T cell receptor (beta chain) was identified during a study of shared clonotypes between healthy human individuals. Here immunoSEQ multiplex PCR was the method, and the copy in TCRdb shows in-frame clones only, minus some. There are some 650,000 clones in the sample; roughly 97% occur only once, and about 0.057% lies in the top ten. This clone was seen a single time. This CDR3 has 16 amino acids. V was shortened by 6 bases and J by 0 bases, with 15 bases between the two germline ends. CDR1 MDHEN and CDR2 SYDVKM come from the germline V gene. The sequenced sample consisted of naive CD4+ T cells sorted from blood. Subset noted: CD45RA+ positively selected. The receptor was derived from a woman aged 25-40 years in good health. The chain employs TRBV28 and TRBJ2-1; either TRBD1 or TRBD2 may fit D (5 bases each). The CDR3 loop is CASSSLEGRSYNEQFF. The CDR3 coding sequence is TGTGCCAGCAGCTCCCTAGAGGGACGCTCCTACAATGAGCAGTTCTTC.